The 30 T cell receptor beta chains below come from one sample, sequenced in a study of blood T cell repertoires in COVID-19. Method: immunoSEQ multiplex PCR; TCRdb's copy keeps in-frame clones and lacks some. The data show under 250,000 clones, around 80% seen once. Sequences were obtained from peripheral blood. The receptors shown here come from a woman aged 45-59 years with acute or convalescent COVID-19.

In its sample, this clone was seen many times. This chain uses TRBV6-2 or TRBV6-3 with TRBJ1-2, with 8 bases that match TRBD1. V lost 5 bases and J lost 4; bases outside the gene matches: 3. CDR3 length equals 13 residues. From germline, CDR1 is MNHEY and CDR2 SVGEGT. CDR3 residues: CASSPQGGYGYTF. CDR3 DNA: TGTGCCAGCAGTCCACAGGGGGGCTATGGCTACACCTTC.

The genes are TRBV5-1 and TRBJ2-7; 10 positions match TRBD2. Looked up from germline, CDR1 is SGHRS and CDR2 is YFSETQ. Trimming cost V 0 bases and J 0 bases; bases outside gene matches: 3. The CDR3 is made up of 16 amino acids. The CDR3 sequence is CASSLGSSGSSYEQYF. Here the CDR3 DNA reads TGCGCCAGCAGCTTGGGATCTAGCGGGAGCTCCTACGAGCAGTACTTC.

This clone has more than one count but fewer than ten. The V and J genes are TRBV27 and TRBJ2-7; TRBD1 aligns across 7 bases. Looked up from germline, CDR1 is MNHEY and CDR2 is SMNVEV (reference sequence). The CDR3 extends over 14 amino acids. The trim removed 6 bases at V and 5 bases at J, leaving 10 bases unmatched. This CDR3 reads CASSLNRGSDEQYF. CDR3 DNA: TGTGCCAGCAGCTTAAACAGGGGTTCGGACGAGCAGTACTTC.

The chain recombines TRBV9 with TRBJ2-3; perhaps TRBD2 as D (6 bases). Germline-derived CDR1 and CDR2 are SGDLS and YYNGEE. V was cut by 2 bases and J by 6 bases, with 10 bases left in between. The CDR3 is 13 residues long. This CDR3 reads CASSVASEDTQYF. The CDR3 region has the DNA TGTGCCAGCAGCGTGGCTAGCGAGGATACGCAGTATTTT.

CDR3 coding DNA: TGTGCCAGCAGGTTGGGCGCAGGGAACACTGAAGCTTTCTTT. Amino acid sequence: CASRLGAGNTEAFF. The gene calls are TRBV27 and TRBJ1-1; the D is unclear. Trimming removed 6 bases at V and 1 base at J, with 12 bases between. This CDR3 comprises 14 residues. Per germline, CDR1 MNHEY and CDR2 SMNVEV (reference sequence).

V usage is TRBV6-6 and J usage is TRBJ2-1, with 9 bases aligning to TRBD2. The CDR3 sequence is 15 residues long. Per the germline V gene, CDR1 is MNHNY and CDR2 is SVGAGI (reference sequence). Unmatched junction bases numbered 9, after V lost 6 bases and J lost 6 bases. CDR3 nucleotide sequence: TGTGCCAGCAGCTTAATAGCGGGAGAACGCAATGAGCAGTTCTTC. Translating gives CASSLIAGERNEQFF.

The CDR3 loop is CASSITGQGNNQPQHF. DNA of the CDR3: TGTGCCAGCAGTATCACGGGACAGGGAAACAATCAGCCCCAGCATTTT. The chain links TRBV27 to TRBJ1-5, with 9 nucleotides matching TRBD1. Unmatched junction bases numbered 8, after V lost 5 bases and J lost 3 bases. CDR3 size: 16 residues. Germline CDR1 reads MNHEY; CDR2 reads SMNVEV (reference sequence).

The gene calls are TRBV19 and TRBJ1-1; D unresolved. Germline CDR1 reads LNHDA; CDR2 reads SQIVND (reference sequence). The CDR3 contains 13 residues. The V gene lost 9 bases and the J gene lost 1 base, with 12 bases spanning the gap. CDR3: CASHPPRNTEAFF. In DNA form, the CDR3 reads TGTGCCAGCCATCCACCCAGGAACACTGAAGCTTTCTTT.

This sequence joins TRBV9 and TRBJ1-3; 10 bases match TRBD1. V trimming: 3 bases; J trimming: 4 bases; junction bases outside the gene matches: 7. Germline loops: CDR1 SGDLS, CDR2 YYNGEE. The CDR3 runs to 16 residues. The DNA of the CDR3 is TGTGCCAGCAGCGCCCGACAGGGGGCGGAAGGAAACACCATATATTTT. It specifies CASSARQGAEGNTIYF.

The chain links TRBV5-6 to TRBJ2-7, with D possibly TRBD1 on 5 matching bases. V lost 4 bases to trimming and J lost 6 bases, with 17 bases between them. Germline CDR1 SGHDT, CDR2 YYEEEE. CDR3 length: 14 amino acids. Here the CDR3 reads CASSPKFRVPEQYF. The DNA for the CDR3 is TGTGCCAGCAGCCCCAAATTCAGGGTTCCCGAGCAGTACTTC.

V gene TRBV7-3 combines with J gene TRBJ2-1; D gene unclear. The CDR3 loop spans 14 amino acids. Germline CDR1 and CDR2: SGHTA and FQGTGA. Trimming left V 2 bases short and J 7 bases short, with 12 bases between. DNA of the CDR3: TGTGCCAGCAGCTTAGGGTCAGGTCTAAATGAGCAGTTCTTC. Protein product: CASSLGSGLNEQFF.

The chain is built from TRBV13 and TRBJ2-3; D might be TRBD1 (6 bases). Germline lookup yields CDR1 PRHDT and CDR2 FYEKMQ (reference sequence). The CDR3 length is 18 residues. The V end lost 5 bases, the J end lost 8 bases, and 29 bases lay between the germline ends. This chain's CDR3 is CASSRWTALDTTEGTQYF. DNA of the CDR3: TGTGCCAGCAGCCGTTGGACAGCCCTAGATACGACCGAAGGTACGCAGTATTTT. The variable domain in full, completed from reference TRBV13 and TRBJ2-3, reads AAGVIQSPRHLIKEKRETATLKCYPIPRHDTVYWYQQGPGQDPQFLISFYEKMQSDKGSIPDRFSAQQFSDYHSELNMSSLELGDSALYFCASSRWTALDTTEGTQYFGPGTRLTVL.

In nucleotides, the CDR3 is TGTGCCTGGAGTGTACTAGGGCGGGACAATTCACCCCTCCACTTT. Protein product: CAWSVLGRDNSPLHF. The V call is TRBV30, the J call TRBJ1-6; tentative D call: TRBD1 (5 bases). The CDR3 contains 15 residues. Per germline, CDR1 GTSNPN and CDR2 SVGIG (reference sequence). The V and J ends lost 0 bases and 7 bases respectively, with 13 bases between them.

This sequence joins TRBV2 and TRBJ2-7, with a weak D call TRBD2 (7 bases). This CDR3 contains 16 residues. The V gene lost 6 bases and the J gene lost 4 bases, with 22 bases spanning the gap. CDR1 and CDR2 (germline): SNHLY, FYNNEI. The CDR3 spells CASSPRGRERGYEQYF. The CDR3 region has the DNA TGTGCCAGCAGCCCCCGGGGGCGGGAGCGAGGGTACGAGCAGTACTTC.

CDR3 amino acids: CASIKGGYNEQFF. CDR3 nucleotide sequence: TGTGCCAGCATCAAGGGGGGGTACAATGAGCAGTTCTTC. The chain is built from TRBV6-6 and TRBJ2-1; TRBD2 is a possible D gene (7 bases). V was clipped by 7 bases and J by 4 bases, with 11 bases between them. This CDR3 is 13 amino acids long. Germline CDR1 reads MNHNY; CDR2 reads SVGAGI (reference sequence).

This sequence joins TRBV5-6 and TRBJ2-6; tentatively, D is TRBD1 (6 bases). Between the trimmed V and J ends, which lost 4 bases and 2 bases, there was a span of 13 bases. CDR1 and CDR2 (germline): SGHDT, YYEEEE. The CDR3 extends over 16 amino acids. The CDR3 protein is CASSGDGGPGANVLTF. CDR3 DNA sequence: TGTGCCAGCAGCGGGGATGGGGGCCCTGGGGCCAACGTCCTGACTTTC.

This clone was picked up one time. The chain carries TRBV6-6 and TRBJ1-1; 10 nucleotides line up with TRBD1. The CDR3 contains 16 residues. CDR1 is MNHNY and CDR2 is SVGAGI in the germline V gene (reference sequence). J lost 2 bases, V lost 5 bases, and 8 bases had no gene match. CDR3 nucleotides: TGTGCCAGCAGTCAAAGGACAGGGGGTCTCAACACTGAAGCTTTCTTT. Its protein product is CASSQRTGGLNTEAFF.

V and J are TRBV5-1 and TRBJ2-3, with 7 nucleotides matching TRBD2. From germline, CDR1 is SGHRS and CDR2 YFSETQ. Trimming at V came to 0 bases and at J to 0 bases, leaving 4 bases not matched to a gene. CDR3 size: 16 residues. CDR3 loop: CASSLVLRGSTDTQYF. DNA for the CDR3: TGCGCCAGCAGCTTGGTGTTGCGGGGGAGCACAGATACGCAGTATTTT. Full variable domain (outside the CDR3, taken from reference TRBV5-1 and TRBJ2-3): KAGVTQTPRYLIKTRGQQVTLSCSPISGHRSVSWYQQTPGQGLQFLFEYFSETQRNKGNFPGRFSGRQFSNSRSEMNVSTLELGDSALYLCASSLVLRGSTDTQYFGPGTRLTVL.

The genes are TRBV11-3 and TRBJ2-1; tentatively, D is TRBD2 (6 bases). Germline CDR1 SGHNT, CDR2 YENEEA. V dropped 4 bases and J dropped 0 bases, with 13 bases sitting between them. The CDR3 runs to 16 residues. The CDR3 DNA reads as TGTGCCAGCAGCTCCGAGCAGGGAGGCTCCTACAATGAGCAGTTCTTC. This translates into CASSSEQGGSYNEQFF.

The rearrangement uses TRBV25-1 and TRBJ2-7; 10 nucleotides agree with TRBD2. Germline CDR1 MGHDK, CDR2 SYGVNS. This CDR3 region has 16 residues. J gave up 3 bases and V 3 bases, and 8 bases lay outside the gene matches. CDR3 nucleotide sequence: TGTGCCAGCAGTGATCCCAGCGGGAGGGTGGACTACGAGCAGTACTTC. It specifies CASSDPSGRVDYEQYF.

The gene calls are TRBV14 and TRBJ2-4; TRBD1 aligns across 9 bases. The CDR3 extends over 16 amino acids. Germline V lookup: CDR1 SGHDN, CDR2 FVKESK. J was trimmed by 6 bases and V by 4 bases; bases with no gene match: 10. CDR3 sequence reads: CASSRNPQGARNIQYF. In nucleotides, the CDR3 is TGTGCCAGCAGCCGGAATCCACAGGGGGCGAGAAACATTCAGTACTTC. The full variable domain, in which reference TRBV14 and TRBJ2-4 provide the parts outside the CDR3, is EAGVTQFPSHSVIEKGQTVTLRCDPISGHDNLYWYRRVMGKEIKFLLHFVKESKQDESGMPNNRFLAERTGGTYSTLKVQPAELEDSGVYFCASSRNPQGARNIQYFGAGTRLSVL.

The V and J genes are TRBV3-1 (or the pseudogene TRBV3-2) and TRBJ2-7, with TRBD2 matching 14 bases. V shed 6 bases, J shed 7 bases, and the junction held 2 bases outside the gene matches. CDR1 and CDR2 (germline): LGHDT, YNNKEL (reference sequence). The CDR3 covers 13 residues. CDR3 loop: CASSRTSGREQYF. As DNA, the CDR3 is TGTGCCAGCAGTCGGACTAGCGGGAGGGAGCAGTACTTC.

The rearrangement joins TRBV11-3 to TRBJ2-7, with 9 bases lining up with TRBD2. The CDR3 consists of 18 residues. Germline assignment: CDR1 SGHNT and CDR2 YENEEA. The V gene end was trimmed by 0 bases and the J gene end by 0 bases; junction bases not matched to a gene: 9. The CDR3 region has the DNA TGTGCCAGCAGCTTAGATCGCGCCCTAGCGGGGTTCTCCTACGAGCAGTACTTC. Its protein product is CASSLDRALAGFSYEQYF.

The V call is TRBV4-2, the J call TRBJ2-3; 8 positions match TRBD2. Germline V gene data show CDR1 as LGHNA and CDR2 as YNFKEQ. This CDR3 is built from 14 residues. V gave up 6 bases and J gave up 7 bases; unmatched junction bases: 9. The CDR3 here is CASRLEGGGNTQYF. The CDR3 DNA follows: TGTGCCAGCAGGTTAGAAGGCGGGGGGAATACGCAGTATTTT.

This chain joins TRBV14 and TRBJ2-3; 10 bases map to TRBD2. CDR1 is SGHDN and CDR2 is FVKESK in the germline V gene. V gave up 2 bases and J gave up 2 bases; unmatched junction bases: 4. CDR3 length equals 16 residues. CDR3 sequence: CASSQRTSGVTDTQYF. For the CDR3, the DNA is TGTGCCAGCAGCCAAAGGACTAGCGGAGTCACAGATACGCAGTATTTT.

The CDR3 sequence is CASSSGQVANTGELFF. CDR3 nucleotide sequence: TGTGCCAGCAGCTCCGGACAGGTCGCGAACACCGGGGAGCTGTTTTTT. The chain has TRBV7-9 and TRBJ2-2, with 7 bases that match TRBD1. The CDR3 covers 16 residues. The V segment lost 4 bases and the J segment 0 bases; nucleotides outside the gene matches: 5. The V gene's germline CDR1 is SEHNR and CDR2 FQNEAQ (reference sequence).

This clone was seen only once. This chain connects TRBV12-3 or TRBV12-4 to TRBJ1-1, with D possibly being TRBD1 (6 bases). There are 13 residues in the CDR3. V was shortened by 1 base and J by 10 bases, with 13 bases between the two germline ends. The chain's CDR3 is CASSLGDRLGAFF. The CDR3 DNA sequence: TGTGCCAGCAGTTTAGGCGACAGGCTCGGAGCTTTCTTT.

The rearrangement uses TRBV29-1 and TRBJ2-2, with 8 bases aligning to TRBD1. The CDR3 extends over 14 amino acids. J lost 4 bases, V lost 8 bases, and 9 bases had no gene match. Germline loops: CDR1 SQVTM, CDR2 ANQGSEA. CDR3 sequence: CSTSTGAGTGELFF. For the CDR3, the DNA is TGCAGCACATCGACAGGGGCGGGCACCGGGGAGCTGTTTTTT.

The chain couples TRBV7-3 to TRBJ1-1, with D uncertain. In germline, CDR1 is SGHTA, CDR2 FQGTGA. Trimming stripped 0 bases from V and 1 base from J, with 3 bases between. This CDR3 region has 13 residues. The CDR3 region has the DNA TGTGCCAGCAGCTTAACCTCGAACACTGAAGCTTTCTTT. Encoded protein: CASSLTSNTEAFF.

This clone has only a few counts. CDR3 in amino acids: CASSPRQGRETQYF. DNA of the CDR3: TGTGCCAGCTCACCACGACAGGGGCGAGAGACCCAGTACTTC. The V gene is TRBV18, the J gene TRBJ2-5; 8 nucleotides line up with TRBD1. Trimming removed 1 base from V and 4 bases from J; junction bases left unmatched: 2. The length of the CDR3 is 14 residues. CDR1 KGHSH and CDR2 LQKENI come from the germline V gene. The full variable domain, with the rest looked up from reference TRBV18 and TRBJ2-5, is NAGVMQNPRHLVRRRGQEARLRCSPMKGHSHVYWYRQLPEEGLKFMVYLQKENIIDESGMPKERFSAEFPKEGPSILRIQQVVRGDSAAYFCASSPRQGRETQYFGPGTRLLVL.